These T cell receptor beta chains were read from a single sample in a study of shared clonotypes between healthy human individuals. Repertoires were generated with immunoSEQ multiplex PCR, while TCRdb's copy carries only in-frame clones and drops some. The repertoire holds around 600,000 clones, with approximately 97% as singletons. Sequencing was done on a sample of naive CD4+ T cells sorted from blood. Every receptor here comes from a woman aged 25 to 39 in good health. Both conserved end residues are part of each CDR3. A D gene is named only where the DNA matches it firmly. Size tells how often a clone was seen (once, few, many) or the class of an expanded clone, and some rows leave it out.

CDR3 protein	CDR3 DNA	CDR3 length	V gene	clone size	D gene	J gene
CASSTLAGQYEQYF	TGTGCCAGTAGTACACTAGCGGGACAGTACGAGCAGTACTTC	14	TRBV19	once	TRBD2	TRBJ2-7
CASSFNIAGYEQYF	TGCGCCAGCAGCTTTAATATAGCGGGGTACGAGCAGTACTTC	14	TRBV5-1	-	TRBD2	TRBJ2-7
CASSQEWVGAGEQFF	TGCGCCAGCAGCCAAGAATGGGTGGGGGCAGGTGAGCAGTTCTTC	15	TRBV4-1	-	-	TRBJ2-1
CASRSSVLRNYEQYF	TGTGCCAGCAGGTCATCTGTTTTGCGGAACTACGAGCAGTACTTC	15	TRBV2	-	-	TRBJ2-7
CASSSAPGTGGTGANVLTF	TGTGCCAGCAGCTCAGCCCCCGGGACAGGGGGTACTGGGGCCAACGTCCTGACTTTC	19	TRBV4-2	-	TRBD1	TRBJ2-6
CAWKIAVTYNEQFF	TGTGCCTGGAAGATAGCTGTTACCTACAATGAGCAGTTCTTC	14	TRBV30	-	-	TRBJ2-1
CASQEDGSGNTIYF	TGCGCCAGCCAGGAGGACGGCTCTGGAAACACCATATATTTT	14	TRBV5-1	-	-	TRBJ1-3
CASSLLGQGNDEQYF	TGTGCCAGCAGCTTGTTAGGACAGGGTAACGACGAGCAGTACTTC	15	TRBV5-6	-	TRBD1	TRBJ2-7
CASSLVGRGYEQYF	TGTGCCAGCAGCTTAGTCGGGAGAGGGTACGAGCAGTACTTC	14	TRBV7-9	-	-	TRBJ2-7
CASSLEAAGNYGYTF	TGTGCCAGCAGTTTGGAGGCGGCGGGGAACTATGGCTACACCTTC	15	TRBV27	-	-	TRBJ1-2
CASSQTSGSRNEQFF	TGTGCCAGCAGCCAGACTAGCGGGAGCCGCAATGAGCAGTTCTTC	15	TRBV11-3	-	TRBD2	TRBJ2-1
CASSYGQSNQPQHF	TGTGCCAGCAGTTACGGGCAGAGCAATCAGCCCCAGCATTTT	14	TRBV6-5	-	-	TRBJ1-5
CASSFLSGEAEAFF	TGTGCCAGCAGCTTTTTAAGTGGTGAGGCTGAAGCTTTCTTT	14	TRBV5-4	-	-	TRBJ1-1
CASSQEARGGDGELFF	TGTGCCAGCAGCCAAGAAGCGAGGGGAGGGGACGGGGAGCTGTTTTTT	16	TRBV4-2	-	TRBD2	TRBJ2-2
CASRKFRIGRRTVFGNQPQHF	TGTGCCAGCAGGAAGTTCCGTATCGGACGAAGGACAGTCTTTGGCAATCAGCCCCAGCATTTT	21	TRBV28	-	-	TRBJ1-5
CASSSPGYSNQPQHF	TGTGCCAGCAGTTCCCCGGGGTATAGCAATCAGCCCCAGCATTTT	15	TRBV28	-	-	TRBJ1-5
CASSPLTGTGKGRNTGELFF	TGTGCCAGCAGTCCGCTAACCGGGACAGGGAAGGGCCGCAACACCGGGGAGCTGTTTTTT	20	TRBV27	-	TRBD1	TRBJ2-2
CASSLESTGSVEKLFF	TGTGCCAGCAGCTTAGAATCAACAGGTTCGGTTGAAAAACTGTTTTTT	16	TRBV11-2	-	-	TRBJ1-4
CASSLGGSRRDTDTQYF	TGTGCCAGCAGCTTAGGGGGGTCTAGAAGAGACACAGATACGCAGTATTTT	17	TRBV5-4	-	-	TRBJ2-3
CASSISEGKAFF	TGTGCCAGTAGTATCAGCGAAGGAAAAGCTTTCTTT	12	TRBV19	-	-	TRBJ1-1
CASSERALDNEQFF	TGTGCCAGCAGTGAACGGGCGCTGGACAATGAGCAGTTCTTC	14	TRBV2	-	-	TRBJ2-1
CASSRTGGGEQYF	TGTGCCAGCAGCCGGACAGGGGGCGGCGAGCAGTACTTC	13	TRBV7-2	-	TRBD1	TRBJ2-7
CASSLGDRVGNTEAFF	TGCGCCAGCAGCTTAGGGGACCGAGTCGGTAACACTGAAGCTTTCTTT	16	TRBV5-1	-	-	TRBJ1-1
CTSSQEPSGRTIEQFF	TGCACCAGCAGCCAAGAACCCAGCGGGAGGACGATTGAGCAGTTCTTC	16	TRBV1	-	-	TRBJ2-1
CASSQYQSRDRAFAEQYF	TGTGCCAGCAGTCAATACCAGTCGCGGGACAGGGCCTTCGCCGAGCAGTACTTC	18	TRBV28	-	TRBD1	TRBJ2-7
CASTSNRWQETQYF	TGTGCCAGCACCTCCAATCGGTGGCAAGAGACCCAGTACTTC	14	TRBV28	-	-	TRBJ2-5
CASSLSGRWYEQYF	TGTGCCAGCAGTTTAAGCGGGAGATGGTACGAGCAGTACTTC	14	TRBV28	-	TRBD2	TRBJ2-7
CASSRGTAHSEQFF	TGTGCCAGCAGCCGAGGGACCGCTCACAGTGAGCAGTTCTTC	14	TRBV6-5	once	-	TRBJ2-1
CSARAREEAFF	TGCAGTGCTAGGGCCAGGGAGGAAGCTTTCTTT	11	TRBV20-1	few	-	TRBJ1-1
CASSELAEQFF	TGCGCCAGCAGTGAGCTGGCTGAGCAGTTCTTC	11	TRBV10-1	-	-	TRBJ2-1
CASSQLAGKGKSSSYNEQFF	TGTGCCAGCAGCCAATTAGCGGGGAAGGGAAAATCGAGCTCCTACAATGAGCAGTTCTTC	20	TRBV4-2	-	TRBD2	TRBJ2-1
CASSRRRDNEQFF	TGTGCCAGCAGCCGCCGGCGGGACAATGAGCAGTTCTTC	13	TRBV14	-	-	TRBJ2-1
CATRRGTSAFNEQFF	TGTGCCACCAGACGAGGGACTAGCGCATTCAATGAGCAGTTCTTC	15	TRBV15	-	TRBD2	TRBJ2-1
CASSLTSGARYEQYF	TGTGCCAGCAGTCTGACTAGCGGGGCCCGCTACGAGCAGTACTTC	15	TRBV28	-	TRBD2	TRBJ2-7
CARSPEPGQGNYGYTF	TGTGCCAGAAGCCCGGAACCGGGACAGGGGAACTATGGCTACACCTTC	16	TRBV5-3	-	TRBD1	TRBJ1-2
CASSLTGTGANYGYTF	TGTGCCAGCAGCTTAACCGGGACAGGGGCTAACTATGGCTACACCTTC	16	TRBV7-9	-	TRBD1	TRBJ1-2
CASSIGRLAVDTEAFF	TGCGCCAGCAGTATTGGTCGACTCGCGGTAGACACTGAAGCTTTCTTT	16	TRBV5-1	-	-	TRBJ1-1
CASSLSHLRGYTF	TGTGCCAGCAGTTTATCTCACCTTCGGGGCTACACCTTC	13	TRBV28	once	-	TRBJ1-2
CASIHRQGTYEQYF	TGTGCCAGCATACATAGACAGGGTACCTACGAGCAGTACTTC	14	TRBV2	few	TRBD1	TRBJ2-7
CASSYGTQAPQYF	TGTGCCAGCAGTTACGGTACTCAGGCCCCGCAGTACTTC	13	TRBV6-5	-	-	TRBJ2-7
CASSWGLAGNRGYNEQFF	TGTGCCAGCAGCTGGGGACTAGCGGGAAATAGGGGCTACAATGAGCAGTTCTTC	18	TRBV11-2	once	TRBD2	TRBJ2-1
CASSLSGSWTDTQYF	TGTGCCAGCAGCTTATCGGGATCTTGGACAGATACGCAGTATTTT	15	TRBV7-2	-	-	TRBJ2-3
CASSIGGNTDGYTF	TGTGCCAGTAGTATAGGCGGCAATACAGATGGCTACACCTTC	14	TRBV19	-	-	TRBJ1-2
CASRKYGTEYGYTF	TGTGCCAGCAGGAAATATGGGACAGAGTATGGCTACACCTTC	14	TRBV6-5	-	TRBD1	TRBJ1-2
CASKLGPRNTEAFF	TGTGCCAGCAAGTTAGGGCCGCGGAACACTGAAGCTTTCTTT	14	TRBV21-1	once	-	TRBJ1-1
CASSLIEGASGANVLTF	TGCGCCAGCAGCTTAATCGAGGGGGCCTCTGGGGCCAACGTCCTGACTTTC	17	TRBV5-1	-	TRBD1	TRBJ2-6
CAFGTSTMGSNQPQHF	TGTGCCTTTGGGACATCGACAATGGGTAGCAATCAGCCCCAGCATTTT	16	TRBV2	-	-	TRBJ1-5
CASKRWRTSGGSTTYEQYF	TGTGCCAGCAAGAGGTGGAGGACTAGCGGGGGGTCCACCACCTACGAGCAGTACTTC	19	TRBV6-4	once	TRBD2	TRBJ2-7